The 10 T cell receptor beta chains reported below all come from one sample, sequenced in a study of T cells in Graves' hyperthyroidism and ophthalmopathy. The investigators amplified TCR beta CDR3 regions from RNA transcripts. HTBI primers were used for first-round RT-PCR of the TCR CDR3. TCRdb re-analysed the multiplex PCR reads in MiXCR, keeping a single row per CDR3 protein. The data show 300,000 to 450,000 distinct CDR3 sequences, with around 15% seen just once and around 19% held by the top ten. Sample: blood. The receptor source for this set is a woman in her thirties with Graves' ophthalmopathy.

As concerns this clonotype: A read error is possible here, since a much larger clone lies one base away. This rearrangement joins TRBV6-2 or TRBV6-3 to TRBJ1-1; a possible D gene is TRBD1 (5 bases). The CDR3 has 15 residues. The germline V gene encodes CDR1 MNHEY and CDR2 SVGEGT. The ends were cut back, 10 bases at V and 1 base at J, with 19 bases in the middle. CDR3: CATLSWGTTNTEAFF. In nucleotides, the CDR3 is TGTGCCACCCTAAGTTGGGGGACTACGAACACTGAAGCTTTCTTT.

Comment on this clonotype: This clone may be a read error of a much larger clone one base away. The chain uses TRBV30 and TRBJ1-5; D is perhaps TRBD1 (5 bases). The germline V gene has CDR1 GTSNPN and CDR2 SVGIG (reference sequence). This CDR3 has 13 residues. Trimming took 2 bases from V and 7 from J, leaving 12 bases between them. CDR3 region: CAWSPEGLQPQHF. CDR3 nucleotide sequence: TGTGCCTGGAGTCCTGAGGGGCTCCAGCCCCAGCATTTT.

This clonotype came up a few times. The chain carries TRBV6-1 and TRBJ2-7, with 8 bases lining up with TRBD1. Germline CDR1 and CDR2: MNHNS and SASEGT. Trimming removed 11 bases from V and 5 bases from J; junction bases left unmatched: 11. The CDR3 spans 13 residues. The CDR3 loop is CAVLDRAGDEQYF. The DNA for the CDR3 is TGTGCCGTACTGGACAGGGCCGGCGACGAGCAGTACTTC.

This clonotype showed up many times. The V gene is TRBV20-1, the J gene TRBJ2-7, with 7 bases matching TRBD2. Losses at the gene ends were 5 bases for V and 5 bases for J; bases not matched to a gene: 6. CDR1 and CDR2 (germline): DFQATT, SNEGSKA (reference sequence). CDR3 size: 12 residues. In nucleotides, the CDR3 is TGCAGTGCTCCCAGCGGGGTCAACGAGCAGTACTTC. Its translation: CSAPSGVNEQYF.

There are many counts of this clonotype. The chain recombines TRBV7-2 with TRBJ2-5; TRBD1 might be the D (6 bases). Trimming removed 4 bases from V and 5 bases from J, with 26 bases in between. Germline CDR1 and CDR2: SGHTA and FQGNSA. This CDR3 spans 18 amino acids. CDR3 amino acids: CASSSLGVANRASETQYF. The CDR3 bases are TGTGCCAGCAGCTCACTGGGGGTGGCTAACAGGGCCTCGGAGACCCAGTACTTC.

Only a few counts were recorded for this clonotype. This clone may be a read error of a much larger clone one base away. V usage is TRBV6-2 or TRBV6-3 and J usage is TRBJ1-1, with D tentatively TRBD1 (5 bases). V lost 3 bases to trimming and J lost 0 bases, with 20 bases between them. Looked up from germline, CDR1 is MNHEY and CDR2 is SVGEGT. The CDR3 contains 18 residues. CDR3 loop: CASSYLIGAGTMNTEAFF. For the CDR3, the DNA is TGTGCCAGCAGTTATCTTATCGGGGCAGGGACTATGAACACTGAAGCTTTCTTT.

This clonotype occurred many times. The chain couples TRBV20-1 to TRBJ1-5; 7 nucleotides match TRBD1. CDR1 is DFQATT and CDR2 is SNEGSKA in the germline V gene (reference sequence). The CDR3 is 15 residues long. The V and J ends lost 3 bases and 0 bases, in that order; junction bases with no gene match: 5. The CDR3 protein is CSASRQGSSNQPQHF. The CDR3 DNA sequence: TGCAGTGCTAGTCGACAGGGTTCTAGCAATCAGCCCCAGCATTTT.

J is TRBJ2-1 and V is TRBV4-1; the match to TRBD1 covers 7 bases. V lost 2 bases, J lost 3 bases, and 1 base stayed unmatched. Germline CDR1 is MGHRA and CDR2 is YSYEKL. This CDR3 has 14 residues. The CDR3, as DNA: TGCGCCAGCAGCCAACGACAGGGCTACAATGAGCAGTTCTTC. Residues: CASSQRQGYNEQFF.

This clonotype has ten or more counts. The CDR3 region is CATSPVTQGIYRMGGYTF. The DNA for the CDR3 is TGTGCCACCAGCCCGGTCACACAGGGAATTTATCGTATGGGTGGCTACACCTTC. The rearrangement joins TRBV15 to TRBJ1-2; D might be TRBD1 (6 bases). The CDR3 has 18 amino acids. Trimming cost V 5 bases and J 7 bases, with 29 bases left between them. CDR1 is LNHNV and CDR2 is YYDKDF in the germline V gene (reference sequence).

There are many counts of this clonotype. This chain links TRBV7-9 with TRBJ2-3; D gene unclear. Per the germline V gene, CDR1 is SEHNR and CDR2 is FQNEAQ (reference sequence). This CDR3 is 14 amino acids long. Trimming stripped 4 bases from V and 1 base from J, with 9 bases between. The DNA for the CDR3 is TGTGCCAGCAGCTCCCGGGCGGGCACAGATACGCAGTATTTT. This translates into CASSSRAGTDTQYF.